The 10 T cell receptor beta chains listed next were all sequenced from one sample in a study of T cells in Graves' hyperthyroidism and ophthalmopathy. Researchers amplified the TCR beta CDR3 regions from RNA transcripts. HTBI primers drove first-round RT-PCR of the TCR CDR3. Each CDR3 protein is one row after TCRdb ran MiXCR on the multiplex PCR reads. This sample has around 350,000 distinct CDR3 sequences, with roughly 15% found just once. The sample taken for sequencing was blood. The origin of the receptors is a woman between 25 and 40 years old with Graves' ophthalmopathy.

This clonotype was observed at least ten times. The chain uses TRBV5-1 and TRBJ2-1; 14 bases line up with TRBD2. J lost 6 bases, V lost 3 bases, and 2 bases had no gene match. Germline V gene data show CDR1 as SGHRS and CDR2 as YFSETQ. CDR3 length: 15 residues. In nucleotides, the CDR3 is TGCGCCAGCAGCTCGGGACTAGCGGGGGTCAATGAGCAGTTCTTC. Encoded protein: CASSSGLAGVNEQFF.

This clonotype was recorded many times. The gene calls are TRBV11-2 and TRBJ2-1; unclear D gene. Germline CDR1 SGHAT, CDR2 FQNNGV. V lost 2 bases to trimming and J lost 7 bases, with 9 bases between them. The CDR3 spans 13 residues. CDR3 sequence: CASSLIVWNEQFF. The CDR3 DNA reads TGTGCCAGCAGCTTAATCGTTTGGAATGAGCAGTTCTTC.

V is TRBV6-1 and J is TRBJ2-3, with unresolved D. V lost 6 bases to trimming and J lost 6 bases, with 7 bases between them. The CDR3 loop spans 11 amino acids. Germline V gives CDR1 MNHNS, CDR2 SASEGT. The DNA for the CDR3 is TGTGCCAGCAGCCACTCTGATACGCAGTATTTT. Translation gives CASSHSDTQYF.

This clonotype was observed many times. The chain has TRBV10-3 and TRBJ2-1; TRBD2 matches 13 bases. The V and J ends lost 3 bases and 0 bases, in that order; junction bases with no gene match: 14. The CDR3 contains 21 residues. Germline values: CDR1 ENHRY, CDR2 SYGVKD. The CDR3 DNA reads TGTGCCATCAGTGATCTACCCGGACTAGCGGGGGCCGATAGCTCCTACAATGAGCAGTTCTTC. It translates to CAISDLPGLAGADSSYNEQFF.

This clonotype was detected ten times or more. The gene calls are TRBV20-1 and TRBJ1-1; D unresolved. The CDR3 is made up of 13 amino acids. V was clipped by 0 bases and J by 5 bases, with 10 bases between them. Germline CDR1 DFQATT, CDR2 SNEGSKA (reference sequence). The CDR3 nucleotides are TGCAGTGCTAGAGAAGATGGAGTAACTGAAGCTTTCTTT. Its protein product is CSAREDGVTEAFF.

This clonotype was seen at least ten times. The chain carries TRBV11-2 and TRBJ1-2; D uncertain. V lost 8 bases, J lost 3 bases, and 19 bases lay in between. Germline V gene lookup returns CDR1 SGHAT and CDR2 FQNNGV. This CDR3 is built from 15 residues. The CDR3 loop reads CASWGWGVGHYGYTF. The CDR3 DNA reads as TGTGCCAGCTGGGGATGGGGAGTAGGTCACTATGGCTACACCTTC.

This clonotype was found many times. The rearrangement links TRBV5-6 to TRBJ2-3; D may be TRBD2 (7 bases). This CDR3 spans 16 amino acids. CDR1 and CDR2 (germline): SGHDT, YYEEEE. The V gene lost 3 bases and the J gene lost 5 bases, with 19 bases spanning the gap. CDR3: CASSSAGAGAIDTQYF. Written as DNA, the CDR3 is TGTGCCAGCAGCTCCGCGGGGGCGGGGGCTATAGATACGCAGTATTTT.

This clonotype was picked up many times. This sequence joins TRBV18 and TRBJ1-3; D gene unclear. From germline, CDR1 is KGHSH and CDR2 LQKENI. The CDR3 is 13 amino acids. Deletions cut 4 bases from V and 4 bases from J, with 8 bases between. The CDR3 sequence is CASSLKQGNTIYF. CDR3 nucleotides: TGTGCCAGCTCACTCAAGCAAGGAAACACCATATATTTT.

This clonotype has at least ten counts. The chain is built from TRBV13 and TRBJ1-4; no firm D call. CDR1 is PRHDT and CDR2 is FYEKMQ in the germline V gene (reference sequence). The V end lost 1 base, the J end lost 5 bases, and 5 bases lay between the germline ends. The CDR3 has 13 amino acids. CDR3 in amino acids: CASSLALNEKLFF. For the CDR3, the DNA is TGTGCCAGCAGCTTAGCGCTAAATGAAAAACTGTTTTTT.

This clonotype came up many times. The chain joins TRBV6-1 to TRBJ1-1; D is uncertain. The CDR3 is made up of 11 amino acids. V lost 8 bases, J lost 5 bases, and 9 bases lay in between. Germline V lookup: CDR1 MNHNS, CDR2 SASEGT. The DNA of the CDR3 is TGTGCCAGCGCCCCCGGAACTGAAGCTTTCTTT. Its translation is CASAPGTEAFF.